These T cell receptor beta chains were read from a single sample in a study of graft-versus-host responses after intestinal transplantation. No cognate antigen is known for these TCRs. The protocol was immunoSEQ multiplex PCR, while the TCRdb copy is restricted to in-frame clones and leaves out a portion. The repertoire holds approximately 130,000 clones, with roughly nine tenths as singletons. The material sequenced was unstimulated CD4+ T cells sorted from spleen or lymph node cells, taken before intestinal transplant. Receptors originate from a human donor who received an intestinal transplant. CDR3s leave out the opening cysteine and the closing phenylalanine or tryptophan.

TRBV7-2,TRBJ1-2,ASSLLGGRPSNYGYT
TRBV5-1,TRBJ1-1,ASSLGAQRARGAF
TRBV6-5,TRBJ2-3,ASSYFSGGAYTQY
TRBV19,TRBJ2-4,ASSLRGGGNIQY
TRBV6-1,TRBJ2-5,ASSLRYGAVETQY
TRBV4-1,TRBJ1-1,ASSQPFERTLRTEAF
TRBV9,TRBJ2-1,ASSLRTENEQF
TRBV5-5,TRBJ2-1,ASSPSVFRTSGNNEQF
TRBV4-1,TRBJ2-7,ASSQVGTGHYEQY
TRBV7-3,TRBJ1-6,ASSLTGQGAPLH
TRBV6-5,TRBJ2-5,ASSEGAQETQY
TRBV27,TRBJ1-1,ASSLRRPTNTEAF
TRBV25-1,TRBJ2-3,ASSDPSGGDTQY
TRBV11-2,TRBJ1-3,ASSRQGRGRNTIY
TRBV5-1,TRBJ2-7,ASRQEHYEQY
TRBV5-6,TRBJ1-1,ASSRTNTEAF
TRBV7-3,TRBJ2-3,ASSLTGTRLDTQY
TRBV7-8,TRBJ2-3,ASSQPLNRGFTDTQY
TRBV4-2,TRBJ2-1,ASSQEAGGGNEQF
TRBV6-5,TRBJ1-2,ASSYIGVDYGYT
TRBV11-2,TRBJ2-5,ASTRLAGDGGETQY
TRBV5-1,TRBJ1-1,ASSLNRAMNTEAF
TRBV5-6,TRBJ1-6,ASSPRGGLYNSPLH
TRBV6-5,TRBJ2-3,ASSYSQRDTQY
TRBV11-3,TRBJ1-1,ASSFQGGTEAF
TRBV4-1,TRBJ1-2,ASSQDSRLSTATLYGYT
TRBV27,TRBJ1-6,ASSFLPLRANSPLH
TRBV11-3,TRBJ1-1,ASSLGGVNTEAF
TRBV11-3,TRBJ1-1,ASSLVSDTEAF
TRBV12-2,TRBJ2-2,ASRLEGGQGGLTNTGELF
TRBV12-1,TRBJ2-5,ASSLIRGSPFQETQY
TRBV19,TRBJ1-4,ASSTTGRSFAIGEKLF
TRBV6-1,TRBJ1-4,ASRTGGAGNEKLF
TRBV6-4,TRBJ2-5,ASRARAGTQETQY
TRBV5-1,TRBJ2-7,ASSAGTSSSYEQY
TRBV19,TRBJ2-7,ASSSSYEQY
TRBV10-3,TRBJ2-1,AISGLLAGANNEQF